Following are 18 T cell receptor beta chains from one sample sequenced in a study of blood T cells in healthy people across ages. Alongside a J-beta primer mix, a sample-barcoded 5' primer served in a second PCR lasting 7 to 11 cycles. TCRdb re-called the 5' RACE reads through MiXCR, storing one row per CDR3 protein. The sample has about 930,000 distinct CDR3 sequences, almost 30% seen once. The data were also submitted as part of a second study, on T cells of mothers and their children.

The material sequenced was blood. These receptors were collected from a middle-aged woman in good health.

The J gene is TRBJ2-7, the V gene TRBV12-3 or TRBV12-4; D is ambiguous. This CDR3 comprises 11 residues. Trimming stripped 6 bases from V and 4 bases from J, with 7 bases between. The CDR3: CASRSAYEQYF. The CDR3 nucleotides are TGTGCCAGCAGATCAGCTTACGAGCAGTACTTC.

This clonotype was observed many times. The chain combines TRBV10-3 with TRBJ2-1; perhaps TRBD1 as D (7 bases). This CDR3 is 16 amino acids long. Trimming pared 6 bases from V and 3 bases from J, leaving 18 bases between. From germline, CDR1 is ENHRY and CDR2 SYGVKD. CDR3 residues: CAIRKGGGTDYNEQFF. As DNA, the CDR3 is TGTGCCATCAGGAAGGGGGGCGGGACAGACTACAATGAGCAGTTCTTC.

This chain links TRBV18 with TRBJ1-4; the match to TRBD1 covers 7 bases. Germline values: CDR1 KGHSH, CDR2 LQKENI. Unmatched junction bases numbered 6, after V lost 3 bases and J lost 5 bases. This CDR3 has 15 amino acids. CDR3 residues: CASSPRQGKNEKLFF. In DNA form, the CDR3 reads TGTGCCAGCTCACCGCGACAGGGAAAGAATGAAAAACTGTTTTTT.

Concerning this clonotype: The junction does not match germline at one end; this may be a read error. V and J are TRBV7-2 and TRBJ1-1; 7 bases map to TRBD1. Germline V gene sequence: CDR1 SGHTA, CDR2 FQGNSA. CDR3 length: 14 amino acids. The CDR3 DNA reads TGTGCCAGCAGCCTGGGACAGATGAACACTGATGCTTTCTTT. Translating gives CASSLGQMNTDAFF.

A few counts support this clonotype. V is TRBV28 and J is TRBJ2-5, with 9 positions matching TRBD2. CDR3 length: 15 amino acids. Germline CDR1 reads MDHEN; CDR2 reads SYDVKM. Trimming removed 6 bases from V and 1 base from J; junction bases left unmatched: 6. CDR3 in DNA: TGTGCCAGCAGGGCGAGCGGGGGGCCCCAAGAGACCCAGTACTTC. It is translated as CASRASGGPQETQYF.

This rearrangement joins TRBV6-2 or TRBV6-3 to TRBJ1-1; TRBD1 is a possible D gene (5 bases). The V end lost 6 bases, the J end lost 2 bases, and 13 bases lay between the germline ends. Germline CDR1 is MNHEY and CDR2 is SVGEGT. The CDR3 length is 14 residues. The CDR3 nucleotides read TGTGCCAGCAGCTCGGGACCGATCAACACTGAAGCTTTCTTT. Its protein is CASSSGPINTEAFF.

The chain has TRBV11-2 and TRBJ1-1; 11 positions match TRBD1. Per germline, CDR1 SGHAT and CDR2 FQNNGV. CDR3 length: 13 residues. V dropped 6 bases and J dropped 10; count of bases not matched to a gene: 7. The CDR3 DNA sequence: TGTGCCAGCAGAGGGACAGGGGGTAGGGGAGCTTTCTTT. Translating gives CASRGTGGRGAFF.

To note about this clonotype: It may be a read error: a sequence one base away is much more abundant. The rearrangement uses TRBV4-1 and TRBJ2-7; D is uncertain. The CDR3 runs to 14 residues. Per the germline V gene, CDR1 is MGHRA and CDR2 is YSYEKL. V was shortened by 1 base and J by 6 bases, with 13 bases between the two germline ends. The CDR3 region is CASSQGLAHCEQYF. The CDR3 DNA follows: TGCGCCAGCAGCCAAGGGTTAGCTCACTGCGAGCAGTACTTC.

This chain connects TRBV28 to TRBJ1-4; TRBD1 matches at 7 bases. Germline CDR1 and CDR2: MDHEN and SYDVKM. V was pared by 6 bases and J by 7 bases, with 8 bases of the junction left unmatched. This CDR3 has 14 amino acids. This CDR3 is CASRLQGRGEKLFF. In DNA, the CDR3 is TGTGCCAGCAGACTACAGGGGAGAGGTGAAAAACTGTTTTTT.

The chain carries TRBV5-1 and TRBJ1-3; TRBD1 aligns across 7 bases. CDR1 SGHRS and CDR2 YFSETQ come from the germline V gene. The CDR3 is 16 residues long. With 3 bases clipped from V and 2 bases from J, the junction kept 8 bases outside the gene matches. The CDR3 reads CASSYTIQGAGNTIYF. CDR3 sequence (DNA): TGCGCCAGCAGCTACACAATCCAGGGGGCTGGAAACACCATATATTTT.

The chain employs TRBV9 and TRBJ2-7; 7 bases fit TRBD1. CDR3 size: 13 residues. Germline V gene lookup returns CDR1 SGDLS and CDR2 YYNGEE. Germline trimming cut 4 bases from V and 5 bases from J; bases unmatched to any gene: 6. CDR3 in DNA: TGTGCCAGCAGCCCTCCGCAGGGGGACGAGCAGTACTTC. Translating gives CASSPPQGDEQYF.

This clonotype was picked up a small number of times. A read error may explain this, as a much larger clone is one base away. V is TRBV28 and J is TRBJ2-7; TRBD1 is a possible D gene (6 bases). The CDR3 runs 13 residues. Looked up from germline, CDR1 is MDHEN and CDR2 is SYDVKM. V lost 10 bases and J 2 bases, leaving 15 bases between the germline ends. CDR3 nucleotides: TGTGCCATGGGGACAACTCCGACCTACGAGCAGTACTTC. Protein: CAMGTTPTYEQYF.

Worth noting for this clonotype: A single base separates this from a much larger clone, so it may be a read error. The rearrangement joins TRBV5-1 to TRBJ2-7, with a weak D call TRBD1 (6 bases). V lost 4 bases and J 6 bases, leaving 20 bases between the germline ends. There are 15 residues in the CDR3. Per the germline V gene, CDR1 is SGHRS and CDR2 is YFSETQ. Here the CDR3 reads CASSGGHLQNSEQYF. CDR3 DNA sequence: TGCGCCAGCAGCGGGGGCCACCTCCAAAACAGCGAGCAGTACTTC.

This clonotype came up a few times. The chain employs TRBV5-6 and TRBJ1-1; tentative D call: TRBD1 (5 bases). The germline CDR1 and CDR2 sequences are SGHDT and YYEEEE. The CDR3 loop spans 15 amino acids. V was clipped by 0 bases and J by 1 base, with 10 bases between them. CDR3 nucleotide sequence: TGTGCCAGCAGCTTGGGGGCAGGGAGGAACACTGAAGCTTTCTTT. Protein: CASSLGAGRNTEAFF.

This chain uses TRBV7-3 with TRBJ2-1, with D perhaps assigned TRBD1 or TRBD2 (5 bases each). This CDR3 spans 15 amino acids. Germline V gives CDR1 SGHTA, CDR2 FQGTGA. Trimming removed 0 bases from V and 4 bases from J, with 10 bases in between. CDR3 region: CASSLTGDKYNEQFF. As DNA, the CDR3 is TGTGCCAGCAGCTTAACGGGGGATAAATACAATGAGCAGTTCTTC.

This chain uses TRBV20-1 with TRBJ1-5; TRBD1 aligns across 8 bases. V was pared by 2 bases and J by 2 bases, with 14 bases of the junction left unmatched. The germline V gene encodes CDR1 DFQATT and CDR2 SNEGSKA (reference sequence). This CDR3 spans 18 amino acids. CDR3 bases: TGCAGTGCTAGACCGCAACTTATCAGGGGGCCGGGCAATCAGCCCCAGCATTTT. As protein: CSARPQLIRGPGNQPQHF.

Here the CDR3 reads CASSSGTGFADTQYF. The CDR3 DNA follows: TGTGCCAGCAGCTCCGGGACAGGGTTCGCAGATACGCAGTATTTT. The chain couples TRBV7-2 to TRBJ2-3, with 9 bases identical to TRBD1. The trim removed 4 bases at V and 4 bases at J, leaving 6 bases unmatched. CDR1 and CDR2 from the germline V gene are SGHTA and FQGNSA. The CDR3 extends over 15 amino acids.

CDR3 bases: TGTGCCACCCGGACGGACTCCTATAATTCACCCCTCCACTTT. As protein: CATRTDSYNSPLHF. This chain links TRBV27 with TRBJ1-6; no clear D. V was clipped by 10 bases and J by 0 bases, with 10 bases between them. Germline assignment: CDR1 MNHEY and CDR2 SMNVEV (reference sequence). This CDR3 comprises 14 residues.